These T cell receptor beta chains were read from a single sample in a study of T-cell reconstitution after alpha-beta-depleted transplantation in children. TCRdb re-derived calls from the PCR reads in MiXCR, one entry per CDR3 protein. The data contain over 450,000 distinct CDR3 sequences, roughly 10% of them singletons. This sample comprised PBMCs, obtained before TCRalphabeta/CD19-depleted stem cell transplant. Receptor source: a child aged 2-15 years with inherited bone marrow failure, due to receive a stem cell transplant. CDR3s include the opening cysteine and the closing phenylalanine or tryptophan. A D gene is named only where the DNA matches it firmly. Clone size appears in some rows only: once, few, many, or a class for an expanded clone.

clone_size,cdr3_length,j_call,v_call,d_call,cdr3_nt,cdr3_aa
few,13,TRBJ2-7,TRBV19,TRBD2,TGTGCCAGTAGTATCAGCGGGACCTACGAGCAGTACTTC,CASSISGTYEQYF
.,13,TRBJ2-3,TRBV20-1,.,TGCAGTGCTAGGATCCCTATCACAGATACGCAGTATTTT,CSARIPITDTQYF
.,13,TRBJ2-1,TRBV19,.,TGTGCCAGCACGGACAATCCTCTCAATGAGCAGTTCTTC,CASTDNPLNEQFF
many,15,TRBJ1-1,TRBV20-1,.,TGCAGTGCTAGAGATGCTGACACCGGAAACACTGAAGCTTTCTTT,CSARDADTGNTEAFF
many,13,TRBJ2-2,TRBV30,.,TGTGCCTGGGGACCGGGGAGACCCGGGGAGCTGTTTTTT,CAWGPGRPGELFF
.,15,TRBJ2-5,TRBV5-6,.,TGTGCCAGCAGCTTGGGAAGGGTCAGGGAAGAGACCCAGTACTTC,CASSLGRVREETQYF
.,15,TRBJ1-3,TRBV20-1,.,TGCAGTGCTAGATTAACGACAGTGGCTGGAGACACCATATATTTT,CSARLTTVAGDTIYF
many,14,TRBJ2-7,TRBV12-3/TRBV12-4,.,TGTGCCAGCAGTTTTCTAGGGGAACCCTACGAGCAGTACTTC,CASSFLGEPYEQYF
many,16,TRBJ1-1,TRBV29-1,TRBD1,TGCAGCGCCGTGAGGCCGGGACAGGGGGTGTACACTGAAGCTTTCTTT,CSAVRPGQGVYTEAFF
.,13,TRBJ2-5,TRBV30,.,TGTGCCTGGAGTGTAGCTTCAGGAGAGACCCAGTACTTC,CAWSVASGETQYF
many,14,TRBJ2-1,TRBV28,TRBD2,TGTGCCAGCATGAGGACTAGCGGGATTAGAGAGCAGTTCTTC,CASMRTSGIREQFF
few,20,TRBJ2-1,TRBV27,TRBD2,TGTGCCAGCAGTTTATATGGGACTAGCGGGAGCTTGTGGTCCTACAATGAGCAGTTCTTC,CASSLYGTSGSLWSYNEQFF
many,14,TRBJ1-1,TRBV28,.,TGTGCCAGCAGTTTCTCACCCATGAACACTGAAGCTTTCTTT,CASSFSPMNTEAFF
.,15,TRBJ1-6,TRBV27,.,TGTGCCAGCAGTTTATCGATAGCGGAAAGGCGACCCCTCCACTTT,CASSLSIAERRPLHF
many,15,TRBJ2-5,TRBV24-1,.,TGTGCCACCAGTGACCCCGTTTTAGGGGGTGAGACCCAGTACTTC,CATSDPVLGGETQYF
few,17,TRBJ2-1,TRBV2,TRBD1,TGTGCCAGTCATCTTGCGAGACAGGGTGATGCCTACAATGAGCAGTTCTTC,CASHLARQGDAYNEQFF
many,12,TRBJ1-4,TRBV20-1,.,TGCAGTGCGGCGGGACGGAACGAAAAACTGTTTTTT,CSAAGRNEKLFF
.,20,TRBJ2-1,TRBV6-2/TRBV6-3,TRBD2,TGTGCCAGCAGCCTTTTCCCGGGACTAGCGTCCAAGGGGGCCTACAATGAGCAGTTCTTC,CASSLFPGLASKGAYNEQFF
many,14,TRBJ1-5,TRBV27,.,TGTGCCAGCAGTTTTGGGGCAGACAATCAGCCCCAGCATTTT,CASSFGADNQPQHF
many,16,TRBJ2-3,TRBV3-1,TRBD2,TGTGCCAGCAGCCGCAGACTAGCGACTAGCACAGATACGCAGTATTTT,CASSRRLATSTDTQYF
many,15,TRBJ1-1,TRBV3-1,.,TGTGCCAGCAGCCAAGACGAGGTCGCAGGAGGGGAAGCTTTCTTT,CASSQDEVAGGEAFF
.,11,TRBJ1-2,TRBV29-1,.,TGCAGCGTCGCACGATCATATGGCTACACCTTC,CSVARSYGYTF
.,13,TRBJ2-7,TRBV7-2,TRBD2,TGTGTCAGCAGCTTCGGACTAGCAGGCGAGCAGTACTTC,CVSSFGLAGEQYF
few,16,TRBJ2-3,TRBV4-2,.,TGTGCCAGCAGCCAAGATTCGGGAACTTGGGGGAATACGCAGTATTTT,CASSQDSGTWGNTQYF
many,14,TRBJ1-6,TRBV5-1,TRBD1,TGCGCCAGGATACAGGGGGCGCGGAGTACACCCCTCCACTTT,CARIQGARSTPLHF
.,15,TRBJ1-1,TRBV7-9,.,TGTGCCAGCAGCTTAGAGTCGGCTGCGAGCACTGAAGCTTTCTTT,CASSLESAASTEAFF
.,16,TRBJ2-7,TRBV4-2,.,TGTGCCAGCAGCCAAGATAGGGGGGAGGGAGGGTACGAGCAGTACTTC,CASSQDRGEGGYEQYF
few,16,TRBJ2-7,TRBV20-1,TRBD2,TGCAGTGCCTCTCGGACTAGCGGGAGTGTCGGAAGCGAGCAGTACTTC,CSASRTSGSVGSEQYF
many,15,TRBJ2-1,TRBV27,TRBD2,TGTGCCAGCAGTCCAACTAGCGGGACCGGAAATGAGCAGTTCTTC,CASSPTSGTGNEQFF
many,15,TRBJ1-4,TRBV20-1,.,TGCAGTGCTAGACGCTGGACAGCGACTAATGAAAAACTGTTTTTT,CSARRWTATNEKLFF
few,17,TRBJ2-3,TRBV7-9,TRBD2,TGTGCCAGCAGCCCCCGTTCGGCTAGCGGGAGGTCGGATACGCAGTATTTT,CASSPRSASGRSDTQYF
many,13,TRBJ2-5,TRBV20-1,.,TGCAGTGCTAGAGTGGGGGCGGAGGAGACCCAGTACTTC,CSARVGAEETQYF
many,15,TRBJ2-1,TRBV6-5,TRBD1,TGTGCCAGCAGTTCACAGGGGAAAACATACAATGAGCAGTTCTTC,CASSSQGKTYNEQFF
many,15,TRBJ2-5,TRBV12-5,TRBD2,TGTGCTAGTGGTTTAATAGCGGGAGGCCAAGAGACCCAGTACTTC,CASGLIAGGQETQYF
many,14,TRBJ2-1,TRBV7-9,TRBD1,TGTGCCAGCAGCTTATTTACAGGGGGCAATGAGCAGTTCTTC,CASSLFTGGNEQFF
many,13,TRBJ2-7,TRBV5-1,.,TGCGCCAGCAGCCCCCCATGGAGCGACGAGCAGTACTTC,CASSPPWSDEQYF
few,16,TRBJ2-7,TRBV6-1,TRBD2,TGTGCCAGCAGTGAAAACAGCGGGAGTGGGGCCTACGAGCAGTACTTC,CASSENSGSGAYEQYF
many,14,TRBJ2-1,TRBV7-9,TRBD2,TGTGCCAGCAGCGCTAGCGGGAGAGGCAATGAGCAGTTCTTC,CASSASGRGNEQFF
many,12,TRBJ1-2,TRBV29-1,TRBD1,TGCAGCGCTGGGACAGGGGGCTATGGCTACACCTTC,CSAGTGGYGYTF
many,17,TRBJ2-7,TRBV6-2/TRBV6-3,TRBD2,TGTGCCAGCAGCTGGGGACTAGCGGGGCCGAGCTCCTACGAGCAGTACTTC,CASSWGLAGPSSYEQYF
.,15,TRBJ2-7,TRBV20-1,.,TGCAGTGCAAAGTCCAGGGGTTCTCCTATGGGCGAGCAGTACTTC,CSAKSRGSPMGEQYF
many,13,TRBJ2-7,TRBV5-4,.,TGTGCCAGCAGCGGGGGGAATGACTACGAGCAGTACTTC,CASSGGNDYEQYF
.,14,TRBJ2-5,TRBV12-3/TRBV12-4,.,TGTGCCAGCACCGGAAATAGTCCCCAAGAGACCCAGTACTTT,CASTGNSPQETQYF
many,13,TRBJ2-3,TRBV20-1,.,TGCAGTGCCCCGGAGGGTTTCACAGATACGCAGTATTTT,CSAPEGFTDTQYF
.,14,TRBJ1-2,TRBV5-5,.,TGTGCCAGCGGCCCGGGGCTCCCCCCTAGGGGCTACACCTTC,CASGPGLPPRGYTF
.,15,TRBJ2-3,TRBV5-1,.,TGCGCCAGCAGCTTTGGCAGCGGCCTTAAGGATACGCAGTATTTT,CASSFGSGLKDTQYF
many,14,TRBJ2-1,TRBV29-1,TRBD2,TGCAGCGTTGAACTAGCGGGCTCCTACAATGAGCAGTTCTTC,CSVELAGSYNEQFF
many,17,TRBJ2-4,TRBV5-1,TRBD1,TGCGCCAGCAGCCCCCGGGACAGGGTAACGACCAAAAACATTCAGTACTTC,CASSPRDRVTTKNIQYF
many,15,TRBJ2-2,TRBV7-9,.,TGTGCCAGCAGCTCCACGGGAGCGGGCACCGGGGAGCTGTTTTTT,CASSSTGAGTGELFF
few,14,TRBJ2-1,TRBV5-1,TRBD2,TGCGCCAGCAGCTTTAGCGGGAGGGGAGGGGAGCAGTTCTTC,CASSFSGRGGEQFF
many,14,TRBJ2-2,TRBV27,.,TGTGCCAGCAGTTCAGGGAGATACACCGGGGAGCTGTTTTTT,CASSSGRYTGELFF
many,14,TRBJ2-2,TRBV4-3,.,TGCGCCAGCAGCCAAGAACAGAACACCGGGGAGCTGTTTTTT,CASSQEQNTGELFF
many,16,TRBJ2-1,TRBV4-1,TRBD2,TGCGCCAGCAGCCAAGATGAGCGGGGGGGTTGGAATGAGCAGTTCTTC,CASSQDERGGWNEQFF
many,12,TRBJ2-5,TRBV3-1,.,TGTGCCAGCAGCCAAGTTTTGGGAGCGCAGTACTTC,CASSQVLGAQYF
.,14,TRBJ2-3,TRBV25-1,.,TGTGCCAGCAGACAAAGGAGCCGGACAGATACGCAGTATTTT,CASRQRSRTDTQYF
.,17,TRBJ2-2,TRBV6-5,.,TGTGCCAGCAGTTACTCGCCTTTAGAAGAGGGGACCGGGGAGCTGTTTTTT,CASSYSPLEEGTGELFF
many,15,TRBJ2-3,TRBV9,TRBD2,TGTGCCAGCAGCGTAACTAGCGGGATTACAGATACGCAGTATTTT,CASSVTSGITDTQYF
many,13,TRBJ1-5,TRBV5-6,.,TGTGCCAGCAGCTTATTAGGGGATCAGCCCCAGCATTTT,CASSLLGDQPQHF
.,14,TRBJ2-7,TRBV5-5,.,TGTGCCAGCAGCTCGTACGGGACACCGTACGAGCCGTACTTC,CASSSYGTPYEPYF
few,15,TRBJ1-6,TRBV20-1,.,TGCAGTGCCAGCAGGGTGGTCCCGGGGAATTCACCCCTCCACTTT,CSASRVVPGNSPLHF